This passage covers 9 T cell receptor beta chains from one sample sequenced in a study of multiple sclerosis patients with progressive multifocal leukoencephalopathy. Only in-frame clones appear in the TCRdb table, and some are missing; sequencing was by immunoSEQ multiplex PCR. The data contain 25,000 to 30,000 clones, around 89% of them singletons. Stated time point: approximately 12 months of natalizumab therapy. Sequenced here: PBMCs, sampled from a patient treated with natalizumab. The receptors were sampled from a human donor with multiple sclerosis.

The chain combines TRBV2 with TRBJ1-2, with TRBD1 matching over 8 bases. Unmatched junction bases numbered 13, after V lost 11 bases and J lost 5 bases. CDR3 length: 14 residues. Germline-derived CDR1 and CDR2 are SNHLY and FYNNEI. CDR3 region: CAGSKQGVGYGYTF. CDR3 DNA sequence: TGTGCCGGATCAAAACAGGGGGTAGGGTATGGCTACACCTTC.

This clone was detected only once. The V and J genes are TRBV1 and TRBJ1-1; the table's TRBD1 call for D was not verified on the DNA. TRBV1 is labeled a pseudogene. CDR3 length: 13 residues. The CDR3 protein is CTSSPGLDREAFF. The CDR3 region has the DNA TGCACCAGCAGCCCGGGGTTGGACAGGGAAGCTTTCTTT.

This clone was seen more than once but under ten times. V usage is TRBV19 and J usage is TRBJ2-7; 7 nucleotides match TRBD1. From germline, CDR1 is LNHDA and CDR2 SQIVND (reference sequence). The CDR3 spans 16 residues. Germline trimming cut 8 bases from V and 9 bases from J; bases unmatched to any gene: 22. The CDR3: CASLLSRDRLPLGQYF. The CDR3, as DNA: TGTGCCAGTTTGCTGAGCCGGGACAGACTTCCCCTGGGGCAGTACTTC.

J is TRBJ2-3 and V is TRBV11-2; 7 bases agree with TRBD1. The V and J ends lost 4 bases and 0 bases, in that order; junction bases with no gene match: 10. Germline CDR1 SGHAT, CDR2 FQNNGV. CDR3 size: 17 residues. The DNA for the CDR3 is TGTGCCAGCAGCTCTTACCCGGGACAGACTAGCACAGATACGCAGTATTTT. Protein product: CASSSYPGQTSTDTQYF. The full variable domain, its missing parts supplied by reference TRBV11-2 and TRBJ2-3, is EAGVAQSPRYKIIEKRQSVAFWCNPISGHATLYWYQQILGQGPKLLIQFQNNGVVDDSQLPKDRFSAERLKGVDSTLKIQPAKLEDSAVYLCASSSYPGQTSTDTQYFGPGTRLTVL.

This clone has a handful of counts. The rearrangement joins TRBV7-9 to TRBJ2-3, with no clear D. The germline V gene encodes CDR1 SEHNR and CDR2 FQNEAQ (reference sequence). The V end lost 8 bases, the J end lost 6 bases, and 9 bases lay between the germline ends. The CDR3 is 11 amino acids. The CDR3 DNA is TGTGCCAGCTCCTTTGCGGATACGCAGTATTTT. Protein sequence: CASSFADTQYF.

V gene TRBV4-1 combines with J gene TRBJ1-2, with D possibly being TRBD1 (6 bases). Germline V lookup: CDR1 MGHRA, CDR2 YSYEKL. CDR3 size: 17 residues. V was clipped by 4 bases and J by 3 bases, with 21 bases between them. CDR3 protein: CASSLSTGALSYYGYTF. The CDR3 DNA follows: TGCGCCAGCAGCCTATCGACAGGAGCCTTATCTTACTATGGCTACACCTTC.

This sequence joins TRBV6-1 and TRBJ1-5; D gene uncertain. The CDR3 covers 19 residues. V lost 3 bases and J lost 6, with 27 bases in between. The V gene's germline CDR1 is MNHNS and CDR2 SASEGT. The CDR3 is CASSEVLPLARLRSQPQHF. The CDR3 DNA is TGTGCCAGCAGTGAGGTCCTCCCTTTAGCCAGGCTGCGTTCTCAGCCCCAGCATTTT.

The chain couples TRBV7-8 to TRBJ2-4; the D gene is possibly TRBD2 (6 bases). This CDR3 is built from 16 residues. The germline CDR1 and CDR2 sequences are SGHVS and FQNEAQ. V lost 5 bases and J lost 7, with 21 bases in between. CDR3: CASSPSRREIGNIQYF. CDR3 DNA sequence: TGTGCCAGCAGCCCTAGCCGGAGGGAGATAGGTAACATTCAGTACTTC. Full variable domain (rest looked up from reference TRBV7-8 and TRBJ2-4): GAGVSQSPRYKVAKRGQDVALRCDPISGHVSLFWYQQALGQGPEFLTYFQNEAQLDKSGLPSDRFFAERPEGSVSTLKIQRTQQEDSAVYLCASSPSRREIGNIQYFGAGTRLSVL.

The genes are TRBV5-6 and TRBJ2-6, with unresolved D. CDR1 SGHDT and CDR2 YYEEEE come from the germline V gene. CDR3 length: 17 residues. The germline V and J ends were trimmed by 2 bases and 0 bases, with 12 bases remaining between them. For the CDR3, the DNA is TGTGCCAGCAGCTTTAATTTCCGCCCCTCTGGGGCCAACGTCCTGACTTTC. This translates into CASSFNFRPSGANVLTF.